A single sample gave rise to the 7 T cell receptor beta chains below, sequenced in a study of cytomegalovirus exposure and HLA in healthy donors. PCR employed 60 Vbeta and 13 Jbeta primers. The repertoire was sequenced with immunoSEQ multiplex PCR; TCRdb's copy has only in-frame clones and lacks some. The repertoire holds about 120,000 clones, with approximately 81% as singletons. Sequenced material: PBMCs. These receptors all come from a woman aged 40 to 50 in good health and CMV-seronegative.

The chain joins TRBV7-3 to TRBJ2-5, with 9 bases that match TRBD2. Germline CDR1 SGHTA, CDR2 FQGTGA. V shed 5 bases and J 5 bases; nucleotides not matched to a gene: 9. The CDR3 loop spans 15 amino acids. CDR3 protein: CASSQGTSSFETQYF. The CDR3 nucleotides read TGTGCCAGCAGCCAAGGGACTAGCTCCTTTGAGACCCAGTACTTC.

The V and J genes are TRBV6-1 and TRBJ2-1; 8 positions agree with TRBD1. Germline V gene lookup returns CDR1 MNHNS and CDR2 SASEGT. The trim removed 3 bases at V and 5 bases at J, leaving 6 bases unmatched. There are 15 residues in the CDR3. The CDR3 bases are TGTGCCAGCAGTGACAGGGGGCTTGGGAACAATGAGCAGTTCTTC. This codes for CASSDRGLGNNEQFF.

The genes are TRBV5-8 and TRBJ2-1, with D unclear. Germline CDR1 SGHTS, CDR2 YDEGEE. Trimming pared 0 bases from V and 3 bases from J, leaving 4 bases between. The CDR3 extends over 13 amino acids. CDR3 DNA sequence: TGTGCCAGCAGCTTGGGACTCTACAATGAGCAGTTCTTC. Translated: CASSLGLYNEQFF. Based on the CDR3 plus reference TRBV5-8 and TRBJ2-1, the full variable domain is EAGVTQSPTHLIKTRGQQATLRCSPISGHTSVYWYQQALGLGLQFLLWYDEGEERNRGNFPPRFSGRQFPNYSSELNVNALELEDSALYLCASSLGLYNEQFFGPGTRLTVL.

J is TRBJ2-2 and V is TRBV6-1; 10 nucleotides match TRBD1. Germline CDR1 is MNHNS and CDR2 is SASEGT. V lost 4 bases to trimming and J lost 6 bases; unmatched junction nucleotides: 8. This CDR3 is 16 amino acids long. CDR3 in amino acids: CASSGGTGASPGELFF. The CDR3 nucleotides are TGTGCCAGCAGTGGAGGGACAGGGGCTTCCCCCGGGGAGCTGTTTTTT.

The V gene is TRBV7-9, the J gene TRBJ1-2, with 7 nucleotides matching TRBD1. CDR1 and CDR2 from the germline V gene are SEHNR and FQNEAQ (reference sequence). V shed 4 bases and J 3 bases; nucleotides not matched to a gene: 5. The CDR3 is made up of 14 amino acids. In DNA, the CDR3 is TGTGCCAGCAGCTCTCAGACAGGGCACTATGGCTACACCTTC. It codes for CASSSQTGHYGYTF.

The rearrangement uses TRBV5-8 and TRBJ2-5; TRBD2 is a possible D gene (6 bases). The CDR3 contains 16 residues. Trimming pared 4 bases from V and 2 bases from J, leaving 18 bases between. From germline, CDR1 is SGHTS and CDR2 YDEGEE. The CDR3 protein is CASSTDLGLQQETQYF. The CDR3 DNA reads as TGTGCCAGCAGCACTGACCTGGGACTGCAGCAAGAGACCCAGTACTTC. Filled out from reference TRBV5-8 and TRBJ2-5, the complete variable domain reads EAGVTQSPTHLIKTRGQQATLRCSPISGHTSVYWYQQALGLGLQFLLWYDEGEERNRGNFPPRFSGRQFPNYSSELNVNALELEDSALYLCASSTDLGLQQETQYFGPGTRLLVL.

This clone was picked up one time. This rearrangement joins TRBV30 to TRBJ2-7; 8 bases fit TRBD1. Trimming removed 2 bases from V and 0 bases from J; junction bases left unmatched: 6. This CDR3 region has 15 residues. CDR1 and CDR2 (germline): GTSNPN, SVGIG (reference sequence). The CDR3 DNA is TGTGCCTGGAGTACCGGGACAGGCGTCTCCTACGAGCAGTACTTC. It translates to CAWSTGTGVSYEQYF.